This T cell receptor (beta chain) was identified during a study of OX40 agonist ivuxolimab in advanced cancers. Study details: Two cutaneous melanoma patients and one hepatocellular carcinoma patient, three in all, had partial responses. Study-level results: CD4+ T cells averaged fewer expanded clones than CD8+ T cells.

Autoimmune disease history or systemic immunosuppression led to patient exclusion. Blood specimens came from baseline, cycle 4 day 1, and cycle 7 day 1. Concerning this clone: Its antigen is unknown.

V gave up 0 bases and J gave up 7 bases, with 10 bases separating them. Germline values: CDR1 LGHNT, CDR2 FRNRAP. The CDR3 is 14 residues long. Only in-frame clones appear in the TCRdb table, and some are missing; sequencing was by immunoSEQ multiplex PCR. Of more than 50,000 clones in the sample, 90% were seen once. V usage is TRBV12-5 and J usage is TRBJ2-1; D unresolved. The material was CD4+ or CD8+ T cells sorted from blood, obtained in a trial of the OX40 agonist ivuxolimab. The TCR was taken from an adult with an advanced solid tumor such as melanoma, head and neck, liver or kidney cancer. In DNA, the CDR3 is TGTGCTAGTGGTTTGGTACGTCACGGGAATGAGCAGTTCTTC. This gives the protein CASGLVRHGNEQFF.